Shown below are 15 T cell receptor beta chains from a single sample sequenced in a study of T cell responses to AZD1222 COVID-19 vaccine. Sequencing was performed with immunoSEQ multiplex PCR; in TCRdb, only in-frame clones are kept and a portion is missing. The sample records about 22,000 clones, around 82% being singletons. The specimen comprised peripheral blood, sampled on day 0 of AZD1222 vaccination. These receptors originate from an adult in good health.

CDR3 protein: CASSAGTLYEQYF. DNA of the CDR3: TGTGCCAGCAGTGCGGGTACGCTCTACGAGCAGTACTTC. This chain joins TRBV27 and TRBJ2-7; the D gene is possibly TRBD2 (5 bases). Germline values: CDR1 MNHEY, CDR2 SMNVEV (reference sequence). V shed 5 bases and J shed 3 bases, with 11 bases lying between them. The length of the CDR3 is 13 residues.

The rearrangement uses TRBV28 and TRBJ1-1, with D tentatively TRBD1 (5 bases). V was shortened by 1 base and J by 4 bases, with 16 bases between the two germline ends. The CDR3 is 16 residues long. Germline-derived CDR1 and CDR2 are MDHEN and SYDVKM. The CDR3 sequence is CASSLYAGFSSTEAFF. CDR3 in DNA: TGTGCCAGCAGTTTATACGCAGGGTTTTCGAGCACTGAAGCTTTCTTT.

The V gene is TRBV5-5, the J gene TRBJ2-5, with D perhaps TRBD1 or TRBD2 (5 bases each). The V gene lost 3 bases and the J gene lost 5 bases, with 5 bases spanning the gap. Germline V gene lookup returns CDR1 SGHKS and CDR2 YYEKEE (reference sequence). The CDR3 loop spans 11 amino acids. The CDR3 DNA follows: TGTGCCAGCAGCTGGGGGGAGACCCAGTACTTC. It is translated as CASSWGETQYF.

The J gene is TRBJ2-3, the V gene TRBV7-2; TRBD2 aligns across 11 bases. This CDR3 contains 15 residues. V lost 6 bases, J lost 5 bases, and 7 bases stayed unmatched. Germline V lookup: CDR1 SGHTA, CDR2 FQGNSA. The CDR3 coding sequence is TGTGCCAGCAGTCGTAGCGGGGGGGCCTTAGATACGCAGTATTTT. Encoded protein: CASSRSGGALDTQYF. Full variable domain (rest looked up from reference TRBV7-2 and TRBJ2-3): GAGVSQSPSNKVTEKGKDVELRCDPISGHTALYWYRQSLGQGLEFLIYFQGNSAPDKSGLPSDRFSAERTGGSVSTLTIQRTQQEDSAVYLCASSRSGGALDTQYFGPGTRLTVL.

The CDR3 sequence is CASSTPPRGLSYNEQFF. The CDR3 DNA reads as TGTGCCAGTAGTACCCCTCCGCGCGGGCTATCCTACAATGAGCAGTTCTTC. The genes are TRBV19 and TRBJ2-1; tentative D call: TRBD2 (5 bases). The CDR3 contains 17 residues. Deletions cut 4 bases from V and 1 base from J, with 17 bases between. Germline-derived CDR1 and CDR2 are LNHDA and SQIVND (reference sequence).

The CDR3, as DNA: TGCGCCAGCAGCCAAGATACTGGACAGCTGAATGGCTACACCTTC. As protein: CASSQDTGQLNGYTF. The rearrangement uses TRBV4-1 and TRBJ1-2; weak D call: TRBD1 (6 bases). Germline V gene data show CDR1 as MGHRA and CDR2 as YSYEKL. Trimming left V 0 bases short and J 6 bases short, with 14 bases between. The length of the CDR3 is 15 residues.

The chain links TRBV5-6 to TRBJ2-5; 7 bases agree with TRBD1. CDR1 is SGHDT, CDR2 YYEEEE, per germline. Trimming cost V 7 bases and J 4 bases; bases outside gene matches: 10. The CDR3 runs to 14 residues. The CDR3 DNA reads TGTGCCAGCGGCGACAGGGATCGATTAGAGACCCAGTACTTC. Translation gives CASGDRDRLETQYF.

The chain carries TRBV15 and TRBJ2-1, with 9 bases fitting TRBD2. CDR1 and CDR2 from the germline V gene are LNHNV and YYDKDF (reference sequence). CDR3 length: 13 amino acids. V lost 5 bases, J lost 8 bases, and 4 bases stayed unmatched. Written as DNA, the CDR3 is TGTGCCACCAGCCCTAGCGGGACCGATGAGCAGTTCTTC. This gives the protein CATSPSGTDEQFF.

The CDR3 protein is CASSYPGGTGELFF. CDR3 nucleotide sequence: TGTGCCAGCAGTTACCCGGGGGGCACCGGGGAGCTGTTTTTT. The genes are TRBV6-5 and TRBJ2-2; 7 bases are a match to TRBD2. The CDR3 extends over 14 amino acids. V was pared by 2 bases and J by 4 bases, with 1 base of the junction left unmatched. Germline V gene lookup returns CDR1 MNHEY and CDR2 SVGAGI.

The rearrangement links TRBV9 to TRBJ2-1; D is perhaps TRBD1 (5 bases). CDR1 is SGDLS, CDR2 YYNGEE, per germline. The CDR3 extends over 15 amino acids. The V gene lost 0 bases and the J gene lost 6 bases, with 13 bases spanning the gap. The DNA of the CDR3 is TGTGCCAGCAGCGTAGGTCCCCAGACAGCCAATGAGCAGTTCTTC. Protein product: CASSVGPQTANEQFF.

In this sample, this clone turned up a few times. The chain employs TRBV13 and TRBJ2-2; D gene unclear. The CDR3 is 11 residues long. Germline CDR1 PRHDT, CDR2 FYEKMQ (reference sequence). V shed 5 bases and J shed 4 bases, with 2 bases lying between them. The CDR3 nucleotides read TGTGCCAGCAGCATCACCGGGGAGCTGTTTTTT. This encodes CASSITGELFF.

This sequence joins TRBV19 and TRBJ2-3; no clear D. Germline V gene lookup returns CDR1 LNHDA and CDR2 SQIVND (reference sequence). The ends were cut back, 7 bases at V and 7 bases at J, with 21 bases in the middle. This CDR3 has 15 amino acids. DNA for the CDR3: TGTGCCAGTACTATCGGTCAACCCGGGCTGAATACGCAGTATTTT. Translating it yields CASTIGQPGLNTQYF.

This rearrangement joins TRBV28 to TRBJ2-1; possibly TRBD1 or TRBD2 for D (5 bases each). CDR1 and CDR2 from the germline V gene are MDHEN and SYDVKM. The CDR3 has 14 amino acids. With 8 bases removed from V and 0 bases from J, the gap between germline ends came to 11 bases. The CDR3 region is CASSMGPSYNEQFF. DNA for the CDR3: TGTGCCAGCTCTATGGGACCCTCCTACAATGAGCAGTTCTTC.

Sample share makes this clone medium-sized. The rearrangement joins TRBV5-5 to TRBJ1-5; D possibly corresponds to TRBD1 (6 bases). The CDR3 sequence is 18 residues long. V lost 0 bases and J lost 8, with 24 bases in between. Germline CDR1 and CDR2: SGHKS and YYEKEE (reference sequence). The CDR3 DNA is TGTGCCAGCAGCTTGGGCCGGCGGCAGGCGGGGGAGGGGGAGCCCCAGCATTTT. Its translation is CASSLGRRQAGEGEPQHF.

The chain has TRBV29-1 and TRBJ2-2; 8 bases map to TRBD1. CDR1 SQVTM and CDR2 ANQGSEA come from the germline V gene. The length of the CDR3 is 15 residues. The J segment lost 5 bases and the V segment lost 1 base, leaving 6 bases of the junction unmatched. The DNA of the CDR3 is TGCAGCGTTGAAGCCGGACAGGGAAGGACCGGGGAGCTGTTTTTT. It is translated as CSVEAGQGRTGELFF.